This T cell receptor beta chain was recovered during a study of T cell responses to AZD1222 COVID-19 vaccine (dated by TCRdb to the early 2020s). A note on the overall study: TCR sequencing was performed for more than 230 trial participants, of whom around 200 were given two doses of AZD1222 and some 25 were given two doses of MenACWY control vaccine. Enrollment into the trials was organized by age into subgroups of 18-55, 56-69 and 70-plus years, and those subgroups contained roughly 140, 27 and 60 TCR-sequenced participants, respectively.

As regards this clone: There is no known antigen for this receptor. No qualities accompany the bases; no much larger clone lies one base away.

Reading the germline V gene (reference sequence) gives CDR1 PRHDT and CDR2 FYEKMQ. Clipping removes 3 bases from V and 7 bases from J, with 5 as the unmatched junction base count. Its CDR3 holds 15 amino acids, cysteine through phenylalanine. Only the CDR3 portion is preserved as DNA: 45 bases, with reading frame beginning at the first base. In light of the paper, this sample's time point label describes: about 28 days (+/-7) after the second vaccine dose. AZD1222 recipients whose second dose came at about 4 weeks and those whose second dose came at about 12 weeks were combined into one group, since spike-specific TCR depth and breadth did not differ between the two schedules. Vaccinee samples were obtained from the UK trials COV001 and COV002, which included a single-blind randomized controlled phase 2/3 trial of AZD1222 (ChAdOx1 nCoV-19) in healthy adults. Trial participant PBMC samples were collected at day 0 and day 28 after the second dose for TCRbeta chain sequencing.

Beyond this particular receptor, the publication reports: Epitopes outside the regions mutated in the B.1.351 and B.1.1.7 variants were reportedly recognized by nearly half of the unique spike-specific TCRs. The whole spike protein was spanned by vaccine-associated CD4 TCRs, and dominant responses were seen in regions 160-218 and 743-854. After two AZD1222 doses, both the breadth and the depth of spike-specific TCRs were significantly higher than at day 0 and than in MenACWY recipients. Conclusions about previously exposed vaccinees are limited because only six or seven AZD1222 recipients were SARS-CoV-2 seropositive at baseline. Because no day 14 peak-response samples were available, repertoires were characterized only after the peak T cell response. The 56-69-year group was small, and its depth increase did not reach significance, likely because of low power. Participants were mostly white British and included more females than males, and it was suggested by the authors that clonal diversity may have been underestimated.

The CDR3 regions of human TCRbeta chains were subjected to immunosequencing. As for the authors' bioinformatics: Repertoire TCRs were checked for matches against a reference library of SARS-CoV-2-specific TCRs that had been generated using the MIRA antigen-specificity platform. Breadth was defined as the fraction of unique TCRs that were SARS-CoV-2-associated. Depth was defined as the fraction of total T cells that were SARS-CoV-2-associated. Each spike-specific TCR was assigned to its reactive spike region and to a CD4 or CD8 class using the MIRA data. Log10-transformed breadth and depth values were compared by one-way ANOVA with Sidak's multiple comparisons tests. Here the immuneACCESS table is served through TCRdb, limited to in-frame sequences with V and J called. Missing clones are a known gap in these copies; in checked studies unresolved V genes cover under half, and the rest lacks a known reason. V, J and clone size are those of that table, while D and trimming were read from the DNA. In all, the sample holds some 150,000 clones, and over 80% of those were seen once. Over 8% of the sample belongs to the ten largest clones.

The sequences come from peripheral blood, collected 28 days after the second AZD1222 dose. This receptor was taken from an adult who received the AZD1222 COVID-19 vaccine. The sequence links TRBV13 to TRBJ2-7; 14 bases in the junction line up with TRBD2. The CDR3 corresponds to CASSFRLAGGLEQYF. Read as DNA, the sequence is TGTGCCAGCAGCTTCCGACTAGCGGGAGGGTTAGAGCAGTACTTC.